This TCR beta chain is drawn from a study of T-cell memory formation after mild COVID-19. Germline CDR1 and CDR2: SQVTM and ANQGSEA. V was shortened by 5 bases and J by 6 bases, with 20 bases between the two germline ends. This CDR3 has 14 amino acids. With constant-segment primers, 5'RACE yielded cDNA libraries of TCR alpha and TCR beta that carried sample barcodes and UMIs. A single record per CDR3 protein comes from TCRdb applying MiXCR to the 5' RACE reads. The sample shows around 370,000 distinct CDR3 sequences, roughly 21% of them seen only once. About this clonotype: Its antigen is unidentified.

Points from the study as a whole: Proof of SARS-CoV-2 specificity was absent for the second-wave clones that crested on day 37. Clones that contracted from day 15 to 85 were balanced CD4/CD8, while later expanders leaned CD4+. CD4+ clones that contracted lay mainly in CM and EM; CD8+ ones lay in EMRA.

Sequencing used PBMCs or a T cell subset sorted from them (not recorded which). The source is an adult woman who had mild COVID-19 (a few samples of this study predate the infection). Cell type and time point are not known. This chain links TRBV29-1 with TRBJ2-7; unclear D gene. The CDR3 DNA is TGCAGCGTTCCGGCCGGACCGAGCTCTTCCGAGCAGTACTTC. Its translation is CSVPAGPSSSEQYF.